This TCR beta chain was obtained from a study of blood T cell repertoires in COVID-19. Study background: PBMCs, B-cell-depleted T cells, or T cells were the source of the cDNA or gDNA that made up the material.

Using immunoSEQ multiplex PCR, the repertoire was profiled, and TCRdb retains in-frame clones only, with some absent. The sample includes over 100,000 clones, about 89% of them seen just once. V lost 7 bases to trimming and J lost 9 bases, with 15 bases between them. CDR3 length: 12 amino acids. Germline V gene lookup returns CDR1 MDHEN and CDR2 SYDVKM. This clone was picked up one time. The specimen was peripheral blood. The origin of this receptor is a human donor in a cohort sampled during active COVID-19. This chain links TRBV28 with TRBJ1-1; possibly TRBD1 for D (5 bases). The DNA for the CDR3 is TGTGCCAGCAAAAAAACCCGGGGGAAAGCTTTCTTT. The encoded protein is CASKKTRGKAFF.